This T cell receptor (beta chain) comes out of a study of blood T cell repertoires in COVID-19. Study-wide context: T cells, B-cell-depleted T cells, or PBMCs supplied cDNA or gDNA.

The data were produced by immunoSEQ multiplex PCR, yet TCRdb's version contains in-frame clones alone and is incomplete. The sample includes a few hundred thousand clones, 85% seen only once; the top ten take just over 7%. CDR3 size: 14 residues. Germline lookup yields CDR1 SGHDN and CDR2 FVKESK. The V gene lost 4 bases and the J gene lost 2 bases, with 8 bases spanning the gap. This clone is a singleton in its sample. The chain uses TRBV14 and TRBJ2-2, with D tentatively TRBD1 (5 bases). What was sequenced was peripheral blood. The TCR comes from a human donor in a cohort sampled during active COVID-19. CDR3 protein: CASSRQQNTGELFF. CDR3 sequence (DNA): TGTGCCAGCAGCCGACAGCAAAACACCGGGGAGCTGTTTTTT.